This T cell receptor (beta chain) appears in the sequencing data of a study of TIL therapy for anti-PD-1-resistant metastatic lung cancer. Study-wide findings and caveats: After infusion, TIL clonotypes partly replaced peripheral T cells and declined over months.

As regards this clone: Its cognate antigen is unknown.

The libraries were made with immunoSEQ v3. The method was immunoSEQ multiplex PCR; TCRdb's version includes in-frame clones alone and lacks a portion of them. The sample yields 9,500 to 15,000 clones, 80% seen once. Time point indicated: pre-treatment sample, taken before nivolumab and TIL therapy. Germline values: CDR1 SNHLY, CDR2 FYNNEI. With 0 bases clipped from V and 5 bases from J, the junction kept 11 bases outside the gene matches. The CDR3 runs 18 residues. Sequenced here: blood, sampled at baseline. The rearrangement joins TRBV2 to TRBJ2-5, with TRBD2 matching 11 bases. The sequence was obtained from a person aged 30 to 80 with non-small cell lung cancer. The CDR3 DNA follows: TGTGCCAGCAGTGAAGCGCTTAAGGGTAGCGGGAGGGGGGAGACCCAGTACTTC. The encoded protein is CASSEALKGSGRGETQYF.